This TCR beta chain originates from a study of vaccination effects on CD4 cells after COVID-19. Study-wide background: In the ViraFEST assay, antigen-specific CD4+ clonotypes were identified by expansion after peptide-pool stimulation. Cultures of some 1.8 million PBMC per well contained roughly 9.4 IU/ml IL-2 plus 10 ug/ml peptides. Sample provision by two convalescent patients occurred 16 days and one week before vaccination.

Profiling relied on immunoSEQ multiplex PCR, and the TCRdb table lists in-frame clones only, not all of them. The sample carries approximately 45,000 clones, about 80% recorded once. Isolating CD4+ T cells followed more than eight days of culture. This clone was detected once. Its cognate antigen is unknown. V lost 5 bases and J lost 0; bases outside the gene matches: 2. Germline lookup yields CDR1 SGDLS and CDR2 YYNGEE. The CDR3 extends over 14 amino acids. V gene TRBV9 combines with J gene TRBJ2-5; 9 nucleotides agree with TRBD2. The sequence was obtained from a human donor who had a prior SARS-CoV-2 infection. Sequencing used CD4+ T cells from PBMCs cultured without peptide, obtained before COVID-19 vaccination. The chain's CDR3 is CASSAGGYQETQYF. Here the CDR3 DNA reads TGTGCCAGCAGTGCGGGAGGGTACCAAGAGACCCAGTACTTC.